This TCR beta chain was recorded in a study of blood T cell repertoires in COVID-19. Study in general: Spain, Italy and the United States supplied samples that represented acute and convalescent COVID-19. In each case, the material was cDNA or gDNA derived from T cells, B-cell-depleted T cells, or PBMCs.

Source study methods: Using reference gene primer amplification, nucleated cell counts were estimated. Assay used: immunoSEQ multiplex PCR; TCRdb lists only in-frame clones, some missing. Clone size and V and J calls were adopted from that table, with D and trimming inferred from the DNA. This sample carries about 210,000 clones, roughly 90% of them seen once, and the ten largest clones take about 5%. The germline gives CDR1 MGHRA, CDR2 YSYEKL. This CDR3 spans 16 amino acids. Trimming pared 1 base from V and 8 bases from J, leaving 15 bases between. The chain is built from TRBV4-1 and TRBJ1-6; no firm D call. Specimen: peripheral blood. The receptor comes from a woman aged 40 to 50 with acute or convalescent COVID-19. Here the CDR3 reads CASSQGFGGRDSPLHF. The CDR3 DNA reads TGCGCCAGCAGCCAAGGGTTTGGAGGACGTGATTCACCCCTCCACTTT.